This T cell receptor beta chain was captured in a study of tumor and adjacent non-tumor tissue in lung cancer. This sample's RNA came from whole unsorted tissue. The normal lung tissue was taken more than 3 cm from the tumor edge. Three rounds of nested PCR, following a modified ARM-PCR protocol, produced the TCRbeta library. TCRdb analysed the multiplex PCR reads with MiXCR anew, one entry per CDR3 protein. The sample carries approximately 82,000 distinct CDR3 sequences, over 65% recorded once. CDR1 SGHVS and CDR2 FQNEAQ come from the germline V gene. Trimming took 1 base from V and 7 from J; bases not matched to a gene: 13. This CDR3 is built from 17 residues.

The sequencing sample was made of distant non-tumor lung tissue. V usage is TRBV7-8 and J usage is TRBJ2-1; TRBD2 matches 7 bases. The TCR comes from a man between 65 and 85 years old with non-small cell lung cancer. The CDR3 nucleotides read TGTGCCAGCAGCTTAGTTAAGGATCTAGCGGTAGAGAATGAGCAGTTCTTC. Its protein is CASSLVKDLAVENEQFF.